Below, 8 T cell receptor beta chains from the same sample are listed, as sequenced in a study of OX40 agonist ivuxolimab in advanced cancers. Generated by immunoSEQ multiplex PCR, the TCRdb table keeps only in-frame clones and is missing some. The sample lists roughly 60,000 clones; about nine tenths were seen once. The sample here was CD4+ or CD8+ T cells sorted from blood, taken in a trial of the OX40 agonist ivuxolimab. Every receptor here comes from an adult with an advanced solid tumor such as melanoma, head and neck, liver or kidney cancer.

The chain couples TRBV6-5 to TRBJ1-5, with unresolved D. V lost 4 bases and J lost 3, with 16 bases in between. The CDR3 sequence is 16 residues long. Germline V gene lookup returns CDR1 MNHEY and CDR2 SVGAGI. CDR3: CASSSPAGFNNQPQHF. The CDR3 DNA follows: TGTGCCAGCAGTTCCCCGGCGGGTTTTAACAATCAGCCCCAGCATTTT.

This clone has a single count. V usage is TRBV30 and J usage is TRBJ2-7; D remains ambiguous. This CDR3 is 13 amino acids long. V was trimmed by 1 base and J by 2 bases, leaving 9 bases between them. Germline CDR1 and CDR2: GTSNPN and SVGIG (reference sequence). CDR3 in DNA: TGTGCCTGGAGTGCGGACCGCGCCTACGAGCAGTACTTC. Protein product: CAWSADRAYEQYF.

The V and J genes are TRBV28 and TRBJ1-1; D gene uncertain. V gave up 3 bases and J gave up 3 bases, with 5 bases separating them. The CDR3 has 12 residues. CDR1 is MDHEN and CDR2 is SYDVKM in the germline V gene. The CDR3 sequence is CASSLGDTEAFF. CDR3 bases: TGTGCCAGCAGTTTGGGTGACACTGAAGCTTTCTTT.

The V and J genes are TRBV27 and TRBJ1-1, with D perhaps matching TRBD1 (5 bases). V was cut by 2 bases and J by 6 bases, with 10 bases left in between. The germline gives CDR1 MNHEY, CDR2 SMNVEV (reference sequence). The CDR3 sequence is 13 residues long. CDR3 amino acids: CASSLMGTAEAFF. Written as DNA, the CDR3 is TGTGCCAGCAGTTTAATGGGGACTGCTGAAGCTTTCTTT.

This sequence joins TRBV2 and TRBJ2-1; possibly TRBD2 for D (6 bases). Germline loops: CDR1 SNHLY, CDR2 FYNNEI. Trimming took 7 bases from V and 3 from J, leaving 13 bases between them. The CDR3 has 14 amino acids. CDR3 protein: CASKSGSLYNEQFF. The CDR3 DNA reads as TGTGCCAGCAAGAGCGGGTCCCTCTACAATGAGCAGTTCTTC.

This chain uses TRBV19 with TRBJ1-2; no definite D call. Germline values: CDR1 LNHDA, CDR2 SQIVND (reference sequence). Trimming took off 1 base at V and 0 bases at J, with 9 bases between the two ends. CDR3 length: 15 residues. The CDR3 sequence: CASSIGINPNYGYTF. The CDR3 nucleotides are TGTGCCAGTAGTATAGGAATTAATCCTAACTATGGCTACACCTTC.

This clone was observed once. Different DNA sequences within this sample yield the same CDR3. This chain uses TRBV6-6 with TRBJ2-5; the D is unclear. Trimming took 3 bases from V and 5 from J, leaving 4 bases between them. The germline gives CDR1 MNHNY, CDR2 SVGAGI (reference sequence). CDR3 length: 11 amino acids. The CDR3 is CASSYLETQYF. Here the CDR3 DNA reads TGTGCCAGCAGTTATTTGGAGACCCAGTACTTC.

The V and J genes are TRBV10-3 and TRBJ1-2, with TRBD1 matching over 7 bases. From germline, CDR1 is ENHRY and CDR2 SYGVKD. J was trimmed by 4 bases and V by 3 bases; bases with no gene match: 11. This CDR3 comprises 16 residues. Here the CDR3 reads CAISESAVGTVYGYTF. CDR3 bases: TGTGCCATCAGTGAATCCGCGGTGGGGACAGTCTATGGCTACACCTTC.